This passage covers 29 T cell receptor beta chains from one sample sequenced in a study of early T cells in non-severe SARS-CoV-2 infection. TCRdb independently ran MiXCR on the 5' RACE reads; one entry per CDR3 protein. The sample consists of 70,000 to 85,000 distinct CDR3 sequences, around an eighth of them appearing once. The sequenced sample was whole blood. The origin of the receptors is an adult who was a healthcare worker with PCR-confirmed SARS-CoV-2 infection or an uninfected control (not recorded which).

Many counts were recorded for this clonotype. The chain combines TRBV6-6 with TRBJ2-7, with 9 bases aligning to TRBD1. The germline gives CDR1 MNHNY, CDR2 SVGAGI (reference sequence). Germline trimming cut 4 bases from V and 4 bases from J; bases unmatched to any gene: 14. The CDR3 is 17 residues long. CDR3 coding DNA: TGTGCCAGCAGTTCGGACCCTCGAGGACAGGGGATGTACGAGCAGTACTTC. It codes for CASSSDPRGQGMYEQYF.

The table lists this clonotype with many counts. The chain links TRBV5-1 to TRBJ2-5; 8 nucleotides align to TRBD2. The CDR3 sequence is 14 residues long. Germline CDR1 reads SGHRS; CDR2 reads YFSETQ. V dropped 0 bases and J dropped 5; count of bases not matched to a gene: 3. CDR3 sequence reads: CASSLAGGLETQYF. The CDR3 bases are TGCGCCAGCAGCTTGGCGGGGGGGCTGGAGACCCAGTACTTC.

This clonotype was detected only a few times. The chain combines TRBV28 with TRBJ2-7; TRBD1 agrees at 7 bases. V lost 5 bases, J lost 0 bases, and 4 bases stayed unmatched. Germline V gives CDR1 MDHEN, CDR2 SYDVKM. This CDR3 contains 14 residues. CDR3 residues: CASSRQGSSYEQYF. The DNA for the CDR3 is TGTGCCAGCAGTCGACAGGGCAGCTCCTACGAGCAGTACTTC.

In this sample, this clonotype turned up a few times. The chain carries TRBV20-1 and TRBJ2-5; TRBD1 matches at 10 bases. Germline CDR1 DFQATT, CDR2 SNEGSKA (reference sequence). V lost 4 bases and J lost 5; bases outside the gene matches: 7. CDR3 size: 14 residues. The CDR3 here is CSATRTGGWETQYF. CDR3 DNA: TGCAGTGCTACCCGGACAGGGGGTTGGGAGACCCAGTACTTC.

This clonotype was observed many times. The V gene is TRBV7-9, the J gene TRBJ2-7; 9 bases agree with TRBD1. Per the germline V gene, CDR1 is SEHNR and CDR2 is FQNEAQ (reference sequence). V shed 0 bases and J 6 bases; nucleotides not matched to a gene: 6. There are 15 residues in the CDR3. For the CDR3, the DNA is TGTGCCAGCAGCTTAGCCGAGGGGACAGGGTCCGAGCAGTACTTC. Translating gives CASSLAEGTGSEQYF.

This clonotype was counted only a few times. The rearrangement joins TRBV29-1 to TRBJ2-3, with 13 nucleotides matching TRBD2. The V and J ends lost 3 bases and 2 bases, in that order; junction bases with no gene match: 2. The CDR3 covers 15 residues. Germline-derived CDR1 and CDR2 are SQVTM and ANQGSEA. CDR3 amino acids: CSVDGLAGVTDTQYF. The CDR3 DNA sequence: TGCAGCGTTGATGGACTAGCGGGAGTCACAGATACGCAGTATTTT.

This clonotype was seen only a few times. This sequence joins TRBV30 and TRBJ2-3; D is ambiguous. The CDR3 covers 11 residues. The V end was cut by 1 base, the J end by 5 bases, with 4 bases between. Germline V lookup: CDR1 GTSNPN, CDR2 SVGIG (reference sequence). CDR3 in amino acids: CAWSDRDTQYF. The CDR3 nucleotides are TGTGCCTGGAGTGATAGAGATACGCAGTATTTT.

V and J are TRBV12-3 or TRBV12-4 and TRBJ2-7; D is perhaps TRBD1 or TRBD2 (5 bases each). With 3 bases removed from V and 2 bases from J, the gap between germline ends came to 20 bases. This CDR3 is 17 amino acids long. Written as DNA, the CDR3 is TGTGCCAGCAGTTTGTTTTTACGACGGGGCAGAACCTACGAGCAGTACTTC. This codes for CASSLFLRRGRTYEQYF.

At least ten counts were recorded for this clonotype. V and J are TRBV6-6 and TRBJ1-5; a weak D match, TRBD1 (6 bases). The CDR3 is 16 residues long. V dropped 0 bases and J dropped 1 base, with 10 bases sitting between them. Germline assignment: CDR1 MNHNY and CDR2 SVGAGI (reference sequence). The chain's CDR3 is CASSYSRRGSNQPQHF. CDR3 coding DNA: TGTGCCAGCAGTTACTCGAGGAGGGGGAGCAATCAGCCCCAGCATTTT.

This clonotype was seen more than once but under ten times. J is TRBJ1-6 and V is TRBV6-2 or TRBV6-3, with D possibly matching TRBD1 (6 bases). The CDR3 totals 14 residues. V lost 2 bases to trimming and J lost 8 bases, with 10 bases between them. Germline-derived CDR1 and CDR2 are MNHEY and SVGEGT. This CDR3 is CASSYVAGDSPLHF. CDR3 sequence (DNA): TGTGCCAGCAGTTACGTCGCAGGGGATTCACCCCTCCACTTT.

This clonotype was seen repeatedly, ten times or more. The V and J genes are TRBV27 and TRBJ1-1; D is ambiguous. The CDR3 sequence is 14 residues long. Trimming cost V 6 bases and J 2 bases, with 13 bases left between them. The germline CDR1 and CDR2 sequences are MNHEY and SMNVEV (reference sequence). Written as DNA, the CDR3 is TGTGCCAGCAGAATTACCGTCAGTAACACTGAAGCTTTCTTT. Translated, it gives CASRITVSNTEAFF.

A few counts support this clonotype. The chain joins TRBV5-1 to TRBJ2-5; D ambiguous. The CDR3 extends over 14 amino acids. The germline gives CDR1 SGHRS, CDR2 YFSETQ. The V and J ends lost 0 bases and 2 bases respectively, with 8 bases between them. The CDR3 coding sequence is TGCGCCAGCAGCTTGGGGGAACTACAAGAGACCCAGTACTTC. Translated: CASSLGELQETQYF.

This clonotype has a count of ten or more. The chain uses TRBV10-3 and TRBJ2-7; perhaps TRBD1 as D (5 bases). The CDR3 consists of 15 residues. Germline V CDR1 and CDR2: ENHRY, SYGVKD. V lost 3 bases and J lost 2, with 14 bases in between. The CDR3 nucleotides are TGTGCCATCAGTGAAGGGGCGGAGAGAGCCTACGAGCAGTACTTC. It is translated as CAISEGAERAYEQYF.

This clonotype has a count of ten or more. The CDR3 loop is CASSRKGLAPSYNEQFF. The CDR3 DNA sequence: TGCGCCAGCAGCAGAAAGGGACTAGCACCCTCCTACAATGAGCAGTTCTTC. The rearrangement uses TRBV4-1 and TRBJ2-1; 9 bases are shared with TRBD2. The CDR3 extends over 17 amino acids. Germline V lookup: CDR1 MGHRA, CDR2 YSYEKL. V lost 5 bases to trimming and J lost 0 bases; unmatched junction nucleotides: 8.

The chain is built from TRBV20-1 and TRBJ2-6; D may be TRBD1 (6 bases). The ends were cut back, 4 bases at V and 3 bases at J, with 13 bases in the middle. The CDR3 is made up of 15 amino acids. The V gene's germline CDR1 is DFQATT and CDR2 SNEGSKA (reference sequence). In DNA, the CDR3 is TGCAGTGCTACCCAGGGGTTGCTTGGGGCCAACGTCCTGACTTTC. This translates into CSATQGLLGANVLTF.

This clonotype was detected ten times or more. The chain carries TRBV3-1 and TRBJ1-5; D may be TRBD1 (5 bases). Trimming left V 3 bases short and J 5 bases short, with 11 bases between. Germline V gives CDR1 LGHDT, CDR2 YNNKEL (reference sequence). The CDR3 runs to 14 residues. CDR3 coding DNA: TGTGCCAGCAGCCAGGGGACGGCGGATCAGCCCCAGCATTTT. It encodes CASSQGTADQPQHF.

Only a few counts were recorded for this clonotype. The chain recombines TRBV24-1 with TRBJ2-1; perhaps D is TRBD1 or TRBD2 (5 bases each). Trimming stripped 4 bases from V and 2 bases from J, with 17 bases between. Germline lookup yields CDR1 KGHDR and CDR2 SFDVKD. CDR3 length: 17 residues. This chain's CDR3 is CATSDPSGLGPYNEQFF. The CDR3 DNA reads as TGTGCCACCAGTGACCCCTCGGGGCTAGGTCCCTACAATGAGCAGTTCTTC.

J is TRBJ2-2 and V is TRBV12-3 or TRBV12-4; the match to TRBD2 covers 8 bases. This CDR3 is 21 amino acids long. The V segment lost 6 bases and the J segment 5 bases; nucleotides outside the gene matches: 26. The CDR3 reads CASSLYFGTRDKKVLTGELFF. The CDR3 region has the DNA TGTGCCAGCAGCCTATACTTCGGGACTAGGGACAAAAAAGTTTTAACCGGGGAGCTGTTTTTT.

This chain uses TRBV29-1 with TRBJ2-1, with 13 bases identical to TRBD2. Germline CDR1 and CDR2: SQVTM and ANQGSEA. CDR3 length: 20 amino acids. V lost 5 bases to trimming and J lost 0 bases; unmatched junction nucleotides: 16. The CDR3 is CSVIPKGGLAGPSSYNEQFF. The CDR3 nucleotides are TGCAGCGTTATCCCTAAGGGGGGACTAGCGGGACCCAGCTCCTACAATGAGCAGTTCTTC.

This clonotype was detected many times. The V gene is TRBV19, the J gene TRBJ2-4; D is unresolved. The germline gives CDR1 LNHDA, CDR2 SQIVND (reference sequence). This CDR3 is 13 amino acids long. The V and J ends lost 6 bases and 0 bases respectively, with 6 bases between them. The CDR3 reads CASRGLAKNIQYF. CDR3 bases: TGTGCCAGTAGAGGCCTAGCCAAAAACATTCAGTACTTC.

This clonotype was recorded a few times. The chain is built from TRBV29-1 and TRBJ2-7, with D hard to call. V was pared by 4 bases and J by 3 bases, with 13 bases between. The CDR3 runs 13 residues. Germline V gene lookup returns CDR1 SQVTM and CDR2 ANQGSEA. The CDR3 DNA sequence: TGCAGCGTTGCGACAAGTTTCGACTACGAGCAGTACTTC. It codes for CSVATSFDYEQYF.

The sample holds a few counts of this clonotype. The chain carries TRBV4-2 and TRBJ2-5; 8 bases fit TRBD2. Germline trimming cut 2 bases from V and 7 bases from J; bases unmatched to any gene: 6. This CDR3 has 14 residues. Per the germline V gene, CDR1 is LGHNA and CDR2 is YNFKEQ. The CDR3 region has the DNA TGTGCCAGCAGCCAACCTTCGGGGGGGAGGACCCAGTACTTC. It encodes CASSQPSGGRTQYF.

The chain joins TRBV3-1 to TRBJ1-6; possible D gene TRBD1, 5 bases. The V end lost 4 bases, the J end lost 14 bases, and 12 bases lay between the germline ends. The length of the CDR3 is 12 residues. Germline V CDR1 and CDR2: LGHDT, YNNKEL (reference sequence). CDR3 region: CASSPGGQALHF. The CDR3 nucleotides read TGTGCCAGCAGCCCGGGGGGTCAAGCCCTCCACTTT.

In its sample, this clonotype was seen many times. This rearrangement joins TRBV7-9 to TRBJ1-5, with D unresolved. Deletions cut 3 bases from V and 4 bases from J, with 7 bases between. The CDR3 covers 13 residues. Germline V gene data show CDR1 as SEHNR and CDR2 as FQNEAQ (reference sequence). The CDR3 here is CASSFEGNQPQHF. The DNA of the CDR3 is TGTGCCAGCAGCTTTGAGGGAAATCAGCCCCAGCATTTT. Filled out from reference TRBV7-9 and TRBJ1-5, the complete variable domain reads DTGVSQNPRHKITKRGQNVTFRCDPISEHNRLYWYRQTLGQGPEFLTYFQNEAQLEKSRLLSDRFSAERPKGSFSTLEIQRTEQGDSAMYLCASSFEGNQPQHFGDGTRLSIL.

This clonotype was seen ten or more times. The chain uses TRBV7-2 and TRBJ2-1; 11 positions agree with TRBD2. V gave up 4 bases and J gave up 4 bases; unmatched junction bases: 9. CDR3 length: 17 amino acids. The germline V gene encodes CDR1 SGHTA and CDR2 FQGNSA. The CDR3, as DNA: TGTGCCAGCAGCTCACGTTCCGGGACTAGCGGATACAATGAGCAGTTCTTC. As protein: CASSSRSGTSGYNEQFF.

This chain links TRBV9 with TRBJ2-2, with D perhaps assigned TRBD1 or TRBD2 (5 bases each). Trimming removed 1 base from V and 3 bases from J, with 7 bases in between. Germline-derived CDR1 and CDR2 are SGDLS and YYNGEE. The CDR3 loop spans 14 amino acids. The CDR3 region is CASSVQGDTGELFF. CDR3 DNA: TGTGCCAGCAGCGTACAGGGAGACACCGGGGAGCTGTTTTTT.

This clonotype was picked up many times. The chain links TRBV28 to TRBJ2-5, with 7 positions matching TRBD2. The CDR3 has 17 residues. Trimming removed 1 base from V and 5 bases from J; junction bases left unmatched: 13. Germline CDR1 MDHEN, CDR2 SYDVKM. The CDR3 protein is CASSLSDVGGGRETQYF. As DNA, the CDR3 is TGTGCCAGCAGTTTATCGGACGTCGGCGGGGGTAGGGAGACCCAGTACTTC.

The gene calls are TRBV25-1 and TRBJ2-7; TRBD2 agrees at 11 bases. The V gene's germline CDR1 is MGHDK and CDR2 SYGVNS. CDR3 length: 13 residues. Trimming cost V 6 bases and J 12 bases; bases outside gene matches: 10. The CDR3 protein is CASRGLAGPLLYF. CDR3 nucleotide sequence: TGTGCCAGCAGAGGACTAGCGGGTCCCTTATTGTACTTC.

This clonotype was detected many times. The genes are TRBV6-4 and TRBJ2-1; D might be TRBD2 (6 bases). The CDR3 is 14 amino acids. In germline, CDR1 is MRHNA, CDR2 SNTAGT. V dropped 10 bases and J dropped 2 bases, with 15 bases sitting between them. The CDR3 sequence: CATKRRLAYNEQFF. CDR3 in DNA: TGTGCCACCAAGAGACGACTAGCCTACAATGAGCAGTTCTTC.